The 28 T cell receptor beta chains reported below all come from one sample, sequenced in a study of cytomegalovirus exposure and HLA in healthy donors. TCRdb's table, derived via immunoSEQ multiplex PCR, lists solely in-frame clones and lacks some. The data hold around 220,000 clones, with over 70% observed a single time. Sequenced: PBMCs. The source of these receptors is a woman in her thirties in good health and CMV-seropositive.

The chain carries TRBV2 and TRBJ1-5; the match to TRBD1 covers 9 bases. J lost 6 bases, V lost 5 bases, and 8 bases had no gene match. CDR3 length equals 15 residues. Germline V lookup: CDR1 SNHLY, CDR2 FYNNEI. CDR3 nucleotides: TGTGCCAGCAGTCGGGACAGGGTGAATTTTCAGCCCCAGCATTTT. This encodes CASSRDRVNFQPQHF.

J is TRBJ2-7 and V is TRBV5-6; the match to TRBD1 covers 11 bases. The CDR3 extends over 13 amino acids. Trimming removed 3 bases from V and 6 bases from J; junction bases left unmatched: 2. The germline CDR1 and CDR2 sequences are SGHDT and YYEEEE. The CDR3 here is CASSSGTGGEQYF. CDR3 nucleotide sequence: TGTGCCAGCAGCTCCGGGACAGGGGGCGAGCAGTACTTC. The full variable domain, rest sourced from reference TRBV5-6 and TRBJ2-7, is DAGVTQSPTHLIKTRGQQVTLRCSPKSGHDTVSWYQQALGQGPQFIFQYYEEEERQRGNFPDRFSGHQFPNYSSELNVNALLLGDSALYLCASSSGTGGEQYFGPGTRLTVT.

The chain uses TRBV27 and TRBJ1-2, with a tentative D call TRBD1 (5 bases). CDR1 and CDR2 from the germline V gene are MNHEY and SMNVEV (reference sequence). The CDR3 spans 13 residues. Trimming took 2 bases from V and 7 from J, leaving 11 bases between them. In nucleotides, the CDR3 is TGTGCCAGCAGTTTAGACGTCGGGGGTGGCTACACCTTC. This gives the protein CASSLDVGGGYTF.

The chain has TRBV20-1 and TRBJ2-3; the D is unclear. CDR1 and CDR2 from the germline V gene are DFQATT and SNEGSKA (reference sequence). Trimming cost V 3 bases and J 7 bases, with 5 bases left between them. This CDR3 region has 10 residues. The CDR3 DNA follows: TGCAGTGCTAGGCTCTATACGCAGTATTTT. Its protein product is CSARLYTQYF.

The chain has TRBV30 and TRBJ2-1; a weak D match, TRBD2 (5 bases). Trimming pared 3 bases from V and 3 bases from J, leaving 15 bases between. This CDR3 comprises 15 residues. Germline V lookup: CDR1 GTSNPN, CDR2 SVGIG (reference sequence). CDR3 DNA sequence: TGTGCCTGGAGACGCGGAGTAGCGAACTACAATGAGCAGTTCTTC. Translating gives CAWRRGVANYNEQFF.

The chain employs TRBV9 and TRBJ2-3, with TRBD1 matching 9 bases. There are 15 residues in the CDR3. The V gene end was trimmed by 0 bases and the J gene end by 5 bases; junction bases not matched to a gene: 4. The V gene's germline CDR1 is SGDLS and CDR2 YYNGEE. The CDR3 reads CASSVVQGAIDTQYF. CDR3 sequence (DNA): TGTGCCAGCAGCGTAGTACAGGGGGCCATAGATACGCAGTATTTT.

The chain uses TRBV28 and TRBJ1-2, with TRBD1 matching 11 bases. Trimming removed 6 bases from V and 5 bases from J; junction bases left unmatched: 11. The CDR3 consists of 16 residues. The V gene's germline CDR1 is MDHEN and CDR2 SYDVKM. CDR3 nucleotides: TGTGCCAGCAGCGAGGGACAGGGGGTAGGGTTGTATGGCTACACCTTC. This gives the protein CASSEGQGVGLYGYTF.

This rearrangement joins TRBV5-6 to TRBJ2-1; D unresolved. CDR3 size: 12 residues. The germline gives CDR1 SGHDT, CDR2 YYEEEE. Trimming removed 4 bases at V and 6 bases at J, with 8 bases between. The CDR3 nucleotides read TGTGCCAGCAGCCTTGGACGCAATGAGCAGTTCTTC. Encoded protein: CASSLGRNEQFF.

This chain uses TRBV14 with TRBJ1-2; D not certain. From germline, CDR1 is SGHDN and CDR2 FVKESK. This CDR3 contains 16 residues. V lost 0 bases and J lost 0, with 11 bases in between. CDR3 in DNA: TGTGCCAGCAGCCAAGAGTTCAACTCAGCTAACTATGGCTACACCTTC. This encodes CASSQEFNSANYGYTF.

This chain uses TRBV6-5 with TRBJ1-1; 11 bases line up with TRBD1. The V gene end was trimmed by 6 bases and the J gene end by 3 bases; junction bases not matched to a gene: 6. The CDR3 has 15 amino acids. The germline gives CDR1 MNHEY, CDR2 SVGAGI. CDR3 sequence (DNA): TGTGCCAGCAGACCTGGACAGGGGGCGGACACTGAAGCTTTCTTT. The encoded protein is CASRPGQGADTEAFF.

The chain carries TRBV29-1 and TRBJ2-1, with D tentatively TRBD1 (6 bases). Trimming took off 7 bases at V and 0 bases at J, with 16 bases between the two ends. Germline loops: CDR1 SQVTM, CDR2 ANQGSEA. This CDR3 is 15 amino acids long. This CDR3 is CSGWGMDSSYNEQFF. The CDR3 DNA is TGCAGCGGTTGGGGAATGGACAGCTCCTACAATGAGCAGTTCTTC.

The chain links TRBV27 to TRBJ1-2; tentative D call: TRBD1 (6 bases). The germline V gene has CDR1 MNHEY and CDR2 SMNVEV (reference sequence). V was pared by 5 bases and J by 4 bases, with 17 bases between. CDR3 length equals 15 residues. The CDR3 DNA sequence: TGTGCCAGCAGTCAATCGCCGGCAGGGGCCTATGGCTACACCTTC. This codes for CASSQSPAGAYGYTF.

This chain connects TRBV29-1 to TRBJ1-2; the D gene is possibly TRBD1 (5 bases). The germline CDR1 and CDR2 sequences are SQVTM and ANQGSEA. V was cut by 6 bases and J by 2 bases, with 19 bases left in between. The CDR3 extends over 15 amino acids. The CDR3 loop reads CSVGSGRVSNYGYTF. The CDR3 DNA sequence: TGCAGCGTCGGGTCAGGGAGAGTGTCAAACTATGGCTACACCTTC. Variable domain in full (rest from reference TRBV29-1 and TRBJ1-2): SAVISQKPSRDICQRGTSLTIQCQVDSQVTMMFWYRQQPGQSLTLIATANQGSEATYESGFVIDKFPISRPNLTFSTLTVSNMSPEDSSIYLCSVGSGRVSNYGYTFGSGTRLTVV.

The chain combines TRBV29-1 with TRBJ1-1, with D perhaps matching TRBD1 (6 bases). The CDR3 consists of 12 residues. Trimming took off 7 bases at V and 1 base at J, with 10 bases between the two ends. The germline CDR1 and CDR2 sequences are SQVTM and ANQGSEA. The CDR3 DNA sequence: TGCAGCGGAGGGGGAAAGAACACTGAAGCTTTCTTT. Translation gives CSGGGKNTEAFF.

The gene calls are TRBV6-5 and TRBJ2-1; TRBD2 matches 10 bases. This CDR3 has 15 amino acids. Germline CDR1 MNHEY, CDR2 SVGAGI. The V segment lost 7 bases and the J segment 4 bases; nucleotides outside the gene matches: 7. The DNA for the CDR3 is TGTGCCAGCACTATAAGCGGGAGGGCTTACAATGAGCAGTTCTTC. This translates into CASTISGRAYNEQFF.

The count of this clone is one. The chain recombines TRBV19 with TRBJ2-7, with 10 bases that match TRBD2. This CDR3 is built from 15 residues. V was pared by 7 bases and J by 0 bases, with 6 bases of the junction left unmatched. Germline CDR1 reads LNHDA; CDR2 reads SQIVND (reference sequence). The CDR3 nucleotides read TGTGCCAGTAAGGGGACTAGCGAGAACTCCTACGAGCAGTACTTC. Its protein product is CASKGTSENSYEQYF.

The rearrangement links TRBV4-1 to TRBJ1-2; 7 bases match TRBD1. V trimming: 1 base; J trimming: 3 bases; junction bases outside the gene matches: 11. The CDR3 extends over 17 amino acids. CDR1 and CDR2 from the germline V gene are MGHRA and YSYEKL. The CDR3 region has the DNA TGCGCCAGCAGCCAAGGGACAGGCCTTTCAGGGGACTATGGCTACACCTTC. It encodes CASSQGTGLSGDYGYTF.

The chain is built from TRBV6-4 and TRBJ2-7; D is perhaps TRBD2 (6 bases). CDR1 and CDR2 from the germline V gene are MRHNA and SNTAGT. This CDR3 is built from 18 residues. V was shortened by 0 bases and J by 0 bases, with 18 bases between the two germline ends. The CDR3 coding sequence is TGTGCCAGCAGTGACTCGAGAGGAGGCCTAGCGAGCTCCTACGAGCAGTACTTC. Amino acid sequence: CASSDSRGGLASSYEQYF.

The chain employs TRBV5-1 and TRBJ1-1; 10 nucleotides line up with TRBD1. This CDR3 comprises 16 residues. J lost 0 bases, V lost 0 bases, and 2 bases had no gene match. CDR1 and CDR2 from the germline V gene are SGHRS and YFSETQ. As DNA, the CDR3 is TGCGCCAGCAGCTTGGGGACAGGGGGTATGAACACTGAAGCTTTCTTT. It encodes CASSLGTGGMNTEAFF.

In its sample, this clone was seen a few times. The chain carries TRBV13 and TRBJ1-3, with D maybe TRBD1 (6 bases). V shed 3 bases and J shed 0 bases, with 9 bases lying between them. The length of the CDR3 is 15 residues. Germline CDR1 PRHDT, CDR2 FYEKMQ (reference sequence). CDR3 DNA: TGTGCCAGCAGCTTCGGACAGAACTCTGGAAACACCATATATTTT. Residues: CASSFGQNSGNTIYF. Drawing the rest from reference TRBV13 and TRBJ1-3, the complete variable domain is AAGVIQSPRHLIKEKRETATLKCYPIPRHDTVYWYQQGPGQDPQFLISFYEKMQSDKGSIPDRFSAQQFSDYHSELNMSSLELGDSALYFCASSFGQNSGNTIYFGEGSWLTVV.

A word on this clone: A much larger clone sits a single nucleotide away, making a read error possible. This rearrangement joins TRBV9 to TRBJ2-2; D gene unclear. CDR3 length equals 12 residues. Germline V gene lookup returns CDR1 SGDLS and CDR2 YYNGEE. V gave up 4 bases and J gave up 0 bases, with 1 base separating them. This CDR3 reads CASSPNTGELFF. In DNA, the CDR3 is TGTGCCAGCAGCCCGAACACCGGGGAGCTGTTTTTT. The whole variable domain, remainder taken from reference TRBV9 and TRBJ2-2, is DSGVTQTPKHLITATGQRVTLRCSPRSGDLSVYWYQQSLDQGLQFLIQYYNGEERAKGNILERFSAQQFPDLHSELNLSSLELGDSALYFCASSPNTGELFFGEGSRLTVL.

This chain joins TRBV5-5 and TRBJ2-1; tentatively, D is TRBD1 or TRBD2 (5 bases each). The CDR3 has 16 residues. Trimming cost V 2 bases and J 9 bases, with 21 bases left between them. The germline V gene encodes CDR1 SGHKS and CDR2 YYEKEE (reference sequence). The CDR3 sequence: CASSFGRDPIRSEQFF. The CDR3 DNA reads as TGTGCCAGCAGCTTTGGCCGGGACCCCATTAGGAGTGAGCAGTTCTTC.

This sequence joins TRBV5-1 and TRBJ1-1, with a weak D call TRBD1 (5 bases). Trimming stripped 1 base from V and 0 bases from J, with 10 bases between. The CDR3 extends over 15 amino acids. Germline CDR1 reads SGHRS; CDR2 reads YFSETQ. CDR3 sequence (DNA): TGCGCCAGCAGCTTGCATGACAGCCTGAACACTGAAGCTTTCTTT. It specifies CASSLHDSLNTEAFF.

The chain uses TRBV30 and TRBJ1-1; a possible D gene is TRBD1 (5 bases). The ends were cut back, 5 bases at V and 0 bases at J, with 13 bases in the middle. This CDR3 comprises 14 residues. The germline V gene has CDR1 GTSNPN and CDR2 SVGIG (reference sequence). This CDR3 is CAWLAGRMNTEAFF. The CDR3 DNA sequence: TGTGCCTGGTTGGCAGGGAGGATGAACACTGAAGCTTTCTTT. The full variable domain, in which reference TRBV30 and TRBJ1-1 provide the parts outside the CDR3, is SQTIHQWPATLVQPVGSPLSLECTVEGTSNPNLYWYRQAAGRGLQLLFYSVGIGQISSEVPQNLSASRPQDRQFILSSKKLLLSDSGFYLCAWLAGRMNTEAFFGQGTRLTVV.

This clone came up many times. Other DNA sequences in this sample translate to the same CDR3. The CDR3 bases are TGTGCCAGCAGTGAACTAGCGGGAGGGCCAGATACGCAGTATTTT. Translation gives CASSELAGGPDTQYF. The chain links TRBV6-1 to TRBJ2-3; 12 positions match TRBD2. Unmatched junction bases numbered 1, after V lost 2 bases and J lost 4 bases. CDR3 length equals 15 residues. Germline CDR1 reads MNHNS; CDR2 reads SASEGT.

This clone has more than one count but fewer than ten. The rearrangement uses TRBV6-5 and TRBJ2-2; 8 bases line up with TRBD1. The CDR3 totals 15 residues. V was clipped by 5 bases and J by 5 bases; unmatched bases: 7. Germline-derived CDR1 and CDR2 are MNHEY and SVGAGI. CDR3 DNA sequence: TGTGCCAGCAGTCACAGGGGGAGTTGGACCGGGGAGCTGTTTTTT. Translated: CASSHRGSWTGELFF.

The chain uses TRBV11-2 and TRBJ2-1; maybe TRBD2 (7 bases). Trimming removed 0 bases from V and 15 bases from J, with 12 bases in between. Germline-derived CDR1 and CDR2 are SGHAT and FQNNGV. The CDR3 has 12 amino acids. Here the CDR3 DNA reads TGTGCCAGCAGCTTAGATTGGGAGGGGGGGTTCTTC. Translation gives CASSLDWEGGFF. The full variable domain, in which reference TRBV11-2 and TRBJ2-1 provide the parts outside the CDR3, is EAGVAQSPRYKIIEKRQSVAFWCNPISGHATLYWYQQILGQGPKLLIQFQNNGVVDDSQLPKDRFSAERLKGVDSTLKIQPAKLEDSAVYLCASSLDWEGGFFGPGTRLTVL.

The chain couples TRBV6-4 to TRBJ1-5; no clear D gene. The CDR3 has 16 amino acids. Germline V gene sequence: CDR1 MRHNA, CDR2 SNTAGT. V dropped 7 bases and J dropped 0 bases, with 16 bases sitting between them. The DNA for the CDR3 is TGTGCCAGCAAATATCAGCGGGCGTATAGCAATCAGCCCCAGCATTTT. Translation gives CASKYQRAYSNQPQHF.